This T cell receptor (beta chain) was retrieved from a study of CD8 T cells in ankylosing spondylitis. TCRdb independently ran MiXCR on the 5' RACE reads; one entry per CDR3 protein. The sample consists of some 840,000 distinct CDR3 sequences, 12% of them appearing once. This clonotype was seen only a few times. Its specificity is unknown. Overall study findings and caveats: What appeared characteristic of ankylosing spondylitis blood was a TCR beta motif of several highly homologous variants.

Germline V CDR1 and CDR2: MNHEY, SMNVEV (reference sequence). The V and J ends lost 1 base and 0 bases respectively, with 10 bases between them. CDR3 size: 16 residues. The chain links TRBV27 to TRBJ2-1; D call uncertain. The sample consisted of blood, either unsorted or a sorted T cell fraction (not recorded which). The receptor was isolated from a male donor with ankylosing spondylitis. For the CDR3, the DNA is TGTGCCAGCAGTTTATTTGGCTTGAGCTCCTACAATGAGCAGTTCTTC. The encoded protein is CASSLFGLSSYNEQFF.